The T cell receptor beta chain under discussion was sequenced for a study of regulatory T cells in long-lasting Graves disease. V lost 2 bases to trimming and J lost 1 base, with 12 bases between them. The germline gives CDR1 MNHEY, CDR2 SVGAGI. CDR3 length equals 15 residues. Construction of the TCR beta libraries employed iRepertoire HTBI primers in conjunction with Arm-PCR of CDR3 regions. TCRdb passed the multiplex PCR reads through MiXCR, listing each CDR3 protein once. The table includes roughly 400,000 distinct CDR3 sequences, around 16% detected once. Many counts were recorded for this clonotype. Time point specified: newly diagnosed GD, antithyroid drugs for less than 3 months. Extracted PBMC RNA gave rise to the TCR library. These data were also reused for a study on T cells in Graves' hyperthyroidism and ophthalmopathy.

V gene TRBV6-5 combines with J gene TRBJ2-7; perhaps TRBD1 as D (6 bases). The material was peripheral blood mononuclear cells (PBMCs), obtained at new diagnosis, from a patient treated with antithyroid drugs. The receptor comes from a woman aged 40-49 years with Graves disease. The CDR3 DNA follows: TGTGCCAGCAGTTACGATGGGGGCAGGTCCTACGAGCAGTACTTC. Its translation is CASSYDGGRSYEQYF.